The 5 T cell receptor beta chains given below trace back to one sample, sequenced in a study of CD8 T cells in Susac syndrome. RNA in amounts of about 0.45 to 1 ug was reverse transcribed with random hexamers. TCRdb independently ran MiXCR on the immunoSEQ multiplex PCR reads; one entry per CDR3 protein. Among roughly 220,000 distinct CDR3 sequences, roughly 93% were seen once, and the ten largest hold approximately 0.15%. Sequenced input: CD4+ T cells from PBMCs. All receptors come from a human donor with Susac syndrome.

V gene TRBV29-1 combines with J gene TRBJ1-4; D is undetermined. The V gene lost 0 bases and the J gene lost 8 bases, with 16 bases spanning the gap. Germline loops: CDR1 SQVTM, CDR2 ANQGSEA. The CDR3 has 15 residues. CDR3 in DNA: TGCAGCGTTGAAGATCAGTCAGCGGTGGGGGAAAAACTGTTTTTT. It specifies CSVEDQSAVGEKLFF.

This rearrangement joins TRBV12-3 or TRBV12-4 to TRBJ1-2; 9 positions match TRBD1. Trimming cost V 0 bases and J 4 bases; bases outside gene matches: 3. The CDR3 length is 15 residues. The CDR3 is CASSLAGDRVYGYTF. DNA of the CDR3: TGTGCCAGCAGTTTAGCGGGGGACAGGGTCTATGGCTACACCTTC.

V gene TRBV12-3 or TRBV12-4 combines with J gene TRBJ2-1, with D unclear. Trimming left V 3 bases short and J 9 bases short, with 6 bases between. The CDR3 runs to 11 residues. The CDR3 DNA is TGTGCCAGCAGTTTGGGTTTTGAGCAGTTCTTC. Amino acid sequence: CASSLGFEQFF.

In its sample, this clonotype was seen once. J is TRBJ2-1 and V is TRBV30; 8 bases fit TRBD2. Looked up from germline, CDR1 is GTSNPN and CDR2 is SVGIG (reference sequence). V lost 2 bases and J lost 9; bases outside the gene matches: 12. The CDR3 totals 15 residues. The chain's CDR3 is CAWSPMSGGPGEQFF. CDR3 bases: TGTGCCTGGAGTCCCATGAGCGGGGGCCCAGGTGAGCAGTTCTTC.

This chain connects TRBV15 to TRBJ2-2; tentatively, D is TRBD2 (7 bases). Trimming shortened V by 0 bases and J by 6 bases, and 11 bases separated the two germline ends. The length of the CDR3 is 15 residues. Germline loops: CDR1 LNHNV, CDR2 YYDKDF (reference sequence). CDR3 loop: CATSRDAGAAGELFF. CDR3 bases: TGTGCCACCAGCAGAGATGCGGGGGCCGCCGGGGAGCTGTTTTTT.